These T cell receptor beta chains were read from a single sample in a study of OX40 agonist ivuxolimab in advanced cancers. Only in-frame clones appear in the TCRdb table, and some are missing; sequencing was by immunoSEQ multiplex PCR. Of more than 55,000 clones in the sample, approximately 86% were seen once. The sequenced sample was CD4+ or CD8+ T cells sorted from blood, obtained in a trial of the OX40 agonist ivuxolimab. All receptors come from an adult with an advanced solid tumor such as melanoma, head and neck, liver or kidney cancer. CDR3s include the opening cysteine and the closing phenylalanine or tryptophan. D genes are given only for firm matches. Only some rows state a clone size, as once, few, many or a class for expanded clones.

clone_size	d_call	v_call	j_call	cdr3_aa	cdr3_nt
NA	TRBD2	TRBV7-2	TRBJ2-3	CASSPSSGGGRTDTQYF	TGTGCCAGCAGCCCCTCTAGCGGGGGAGGTCGCACAGATACGCAGTATTTT
NA	TRBD1	TRBV4-1	TRBJ2-4	CASSQVQGAQNIQYF	TGCGCCAGCAGCCAAGTACAGGGGGCCCAAAACATTCAGTACTTC
NA	NA	TRBV5-6	TRBJ2-2	CASSPRLRATGELFF	TGTGCCAGCAGCCCTAGATTAAGGGCCACCGGGGAGCTGTTTTTT
once	TRBD2	TRBV6-5	TRBJ2-7	CASTPAAGGDEQYF	TGTGCCAGCACCCCAGCCGCGGGAGGGGACGAGCAGTACTTC
NA	TRBD1	TRBV6-6	TRBJ1-3	CASRSTGTVSGNTIYF	TGTGCCAGCAGGTCGACAGGGACGGTTTCCGGAAACACCATATATTTT
NA	NA	TRBV6-5	TRBJ1-2	CASSYEGIDGYTF	TGTGCCAGCAGTTACGAGGGGATAGATGGCTACACCTTC
NA	NA	TRBV19	TRBJ1-2	CASSIGAELGYTF	TGTGCCAGTAGTATAGGAGCAGAGCTTGGCTACACCTTC
NA	TRBD2	TRBV6-6	TRBJ2-7	CASSQGIAGVNEQYF	TGTGCCAGCAGTCAGGGAATAGCGGGAGTAAACGAGCAGTACTTC
NA	NA	TRBV18	TRBJ2-5	CASSEKETQYF	TGTGCCAGCTCAGAGAAAGAGACCCAGTACTTC
NA	NA	TRBV10-1	TRBJ1-4	CASSDPGTANEKLFF	TGCGCCAGCAGTGACCCCGGGACGGCTAATGAAAAACTGTTTTTT
NA	NA	TRBV18	TRBJ2-7	CASSPTVSAHSTYEQYF	TGTGCCAGCTCACCGACAGTGTCGGCGCACTCTACCTACGAGCAGTACTTC
NA	TRBD1	TRBV5-5	TRBJ1-1	CASSGTLPGQGNTEAFF	TGTGCCAGCAGCGGTACTCTTCCCGGACAGGGGAACACTGAAGCTTTCTTT
few	NA	TRBV2	TRBJ1-2	CASSESVSYGYTF	TGTGCCAGCAGTGAATCAGTCAGCTATGGCTACACCTTC
NA	NA	TRBV5-1	TRBJ1-1	CASSPRRDSDTEAFF	TGCGCCAGCAGCCCAAGGAGGGATTCGGACACTGAAGCTTTCTTT
NA	TRBD2	TRBV4-1	TRBJ2-3	CASSQDTSGVVWRTQYF	TGCGCCAGCAGCCAAGATACTAGCGGGGTGGTATGGCGTACGCAGTATTTT
NA	TRBD1	TRBV29-1	TRBJ2-3	CSVARDRGRTDTQYF	TGCAGCGTTGCCAGGGACAGGGGTCGCACAGATACGCAGTATTTT
NA	NA	TRBV6-6	TRBJ1-4	CASSYEGNEKLFF	TGTGCCAGCAGTTACGAGGGGAATGAAAAACTGTTTTTT
NA	TRBD2	TRBV6-4	TRBJ2-3	CASSDEAGGADTQYF	TGTGCCAGCAGTGACGAGGCGGGAGGGGCAGATACGCAGTATTTT
once	NA	TRBV28	TRBJ1-4	CASSFPRGVEKLFF	TGTGCCAGCAGTTTTCCAAGGGGTGTTGAAAAACTGTTTTTT
NA	TRBD1	TRBV12-5	TRBJ2-5	CASGLGQGETQYF	TGTGCTAGTGGTCTGGGACAGGGAGAGACCCAGTACTTC
NA	TRBD2	TRBV28	TRBJ2-1	CASRGGGASYNEQFF	TGTGCCAGTAGGGGCGGGGGGGCCTCCTACAATGAGCAGTTCTTC
NA	TRBD1	TRBV7-6	TRBJ1-2	CASSLDQDRAYTF	TGTGCCAGCAGCTTAGATCAGGACAGGGCCTATACCTTC
NA	NA	TRBV7-9	TRBJ1-5	CASSFSKGWGNQPQHF	TGTGCCAGCAGCTTTAGTAAGGGATGGGGCAATCAGCCCCAGCATTTT
NA	TRBD2	TRBV19	TRBJ2-7	CASNHRGRSYEQYF	TGTGCCAGTAATCATCGCGGGAGGTCCTACGAGCAGTACTTC
NA	NA	TRBV19	TRBJ2-3	CASSYTPSTDTQYF	TGTGCCAGTAGCTATACACCTAGCACAGATACGCAGTATTTT
few	NA	TRBV4-1	TRBJ1-1	CASSFNLNTEAFF	TGCGCCAGCAGTTTCAATTTGAACACTGAAGCTTTCTTT
NA	TRBD1	TRBV6-6	TRBJ2-7	CASSYSDREEYF	TGTGCCAGCAGTTACTCTGACAGGGAAGAGTACTTC
NA	TRBD2	TRBV19	TRBJ2-1	CASSIISGRDEQFF	TGTGCCAGTAGTATAATTAGCGGGAGAGATGAGCAGTTCTTC
NA	NA	TRBV19	TRBJ2-3	CASSRPRDRGEDTQYF	TGTGCCAGTAGTAGGCCCCGGGACCGAGGGGAAGATACGCAGTATTTT
once	TRBD1	TRBV7-2	TRBJ1-6	CASSPGTGEFSYNSPLHF	TGTGCCAGCAGCCCCGGGACAGGGGAGTTTTCCTATAATTCACCCCTCCACTTT
NA	NA	TRBV7-2	TRBJ2-2	CASSLGLGTGELFF	TGTGCCAGCAGCTTGGGACTTGGCACCGGGGAGCTGTTTTTT
NA	NA	TRBV7-2	TRBJ2-1	CASSQTGTSHYNEQFF	TGTGCCAGCAGTCAAACCGGGACGAGCCACTACAATGAGCAGTTCTTC
few	NA	TRBV6-6	TRBJ1-5	CASSYRDQPQHF	TGTGCCAGCAGTTACAGGGATCAGCCCCAGCATTTT
NA	NA	TRBV18	TRBJ2-7	CASSPGPGSPYEQYF	TGTGCCAGCTCACCAGGACCGGGATCCCCCTACGAGCAGTACTTC
once	NA	TRBV5-1	TRBJ1-6	CASSVDSSSSPLHF	TGCGCCAGCAGCGTCGACAGCAGCTCTTCACCCCTCCACTTT
once	NA	TRBV27	TRBJ1-1	CASSLRIATNTEAFF	TGTGCCAGCAGTTTAAGAATCGCGACGAACACTGAAGCTTTCTTT
once	NA	TRBV6-6	TRBJ1-5	CASRLTGTRDQPQHF	TGTGCCAGCAGGCTTACCGGGACAAGGGACCAGCCCCAGCATTTT
NA	NA	TRBV2	TRBJ2-7	CASSDRQGGYEQYF	TGTGCCAGCAGTGACAGACAGGGAGGCTACGAGCAGTACTTC
NA	NA	TRBV30	TRBJ2-1	CAWSRGGNEQFF	TGTGCCTGGAGCCGGGGAGGTAATGAGCAGTTCTTC